This T cell receptor beta chain was found in a study of beta chain features in type 1 diabetes. Looking at the study overall: Patients looked much like healthy donors when it came to age, gender and cell yields. Study-level findings and limits: VDJ junctions from type 1 diabetes patients carried fewer insertions and larger deletions.

Concerning this clone itself: Its antigen is as yet unknown.

Germline assignment: CDR1 LNHDA and CDR2 SQIVND (reference sequence). V was pared by 11 bases and J by 4 bases, with 5 bases of the junction left unmatched. The CDR3 is 12 residues long. Investigators reverse transcribed all isolated RNA, so they sequenced expressed TCRB transcripts. Some clones are missing from TCRdb's copy, which holds only in-frame ones; the method was immunoSEQ multiplex PCR. There are about 150,000 clones in the sample; more than 9.5% occur only once, and under 2.5% lies in the top ten. Sequenced material: central memory CD4+ T cells from blood. V usage is TRBV19 and J usage is TRBJ2-4, with 7 bases that match TRBD1. This receptor was obtained from a man aged 18 to 35 in good health. CDR3 DNA: TGTGCCTCCCTGGACAGGAAAAACATTCAGTACTTC. It is translated as CASLDRKNIQYF.